This TCR beta chain is from a study of cytomegalovirus exposure and HLA in healthy donors (TCRdb year 2017). Background for the entire study: In an earlier analysis of under 600 of the donors, around 290 Gb of sequence data and just under 120 million unique TCR beta sequences from roughly 190 million T cells were reported. An early release that covered roughly 600 HLA-typed donors contained 250 to 350 gigabases of sequencing data and around 80 million unique TCR sequences. Among the roughly 380 genotyped donors, around 79% belonged to the genetic ancestry cluster associated with self-reported Caucasian donors. The aim of the study was to test whether cataloging public T cell receptors could identify signatures of past pathogen exposure. The study used immunosequencing to profile the T cell repertoires of several hundred subjects and linked those repertoires to cytomegalovirus serostatus. Along with the roughly 670-subject first cohort, a separate validation cohort of 120 different subjects was used. The study combined high-throughput TCR immunosequencing, statistical association of individual TCRs with disease status, and machine learning to predict cytomegalovirus infection status. A later analysis re-analyzed previously published TCR beta repertoires from 550 to 700 donors and added high-resolution HLA genotyping to study TCR occurrence patterns. Rather than using new phenotypic data, the later analysis identified candidate immune exposures from TCR beta sequences and from how often those sequences occurred across donors. An earlier analysis of some 500 of the donors applied high-throughput TCR beta sequencing to assess whether each TCR beta V gene segment acted as functional or pseudogenic. Donor age, sex, ethnicity and CMV serostatus were collected together with the repertoire data. A later genetic analysis used genome-wide SNP genotypes for about 60% of the roughly 700 donors, treating that subset as a discovery cohort. Every discovery cohort repertoire had been produced on one sequencing platform. HLA typing covered class I and class II loci at four-digit resolution. The number of typed donors differed by locus: about 629-640 for A, B, C, DRB1 and DQB1; 500 to 550 for DQA1; around 580 for DPA1; and around 450 for DPB1. About 5 DR-DQ haplotypes were handled as single units for association and clustering, since linkage in the cohort was strong. Among almost 400 genotyped donors of the cohort, an average of approximately 250,000 unique TCR beta nucleotide sequences were sequenced per donor, 15% to 20% of them non-productive.

Libraries came from the immunoSEQ multiplex PCR assay. For the multiplex PCR, a mixture combining 60 forward primers for TCR Vbeta segments and 13 reverse primers for TCR Jbeta segments was used. Amplification of the CDR3 region of rearranged TCR beta genes was performed with a multiplex PCR assay on genomic DNA. The Illumina HiSeq System was used to sequence the amplified TCR beta libraries as 87-base-pair reads. The source study handled its data this way. A later analysis tallied 75 million to 95 million unique TCR beta chains across the 666 repertoires, and around 9.9 million of those chains were shared by two or more donors. To remove PCR and sequencing errors, raw reads were error-corrected and collapsed into unique sequences using a nearest-neighbor algorithm that merged closely related sequences. Alignment of CDR3 sequences to IMGT reference sequences was used to assign V, D and J gene segments. For a sequence to be retained, a match of at least six nucleotides to both a V gene segment and a J gene segment was required. Rearrangements were called productive when the CDR3 lacked stop codons and stayed in frame with V and J; all others were non-productive. Following IMGT convention, CDR3 was defined as the stretch from the second conserved V-encoded cysteine to the conserved J-encoded phenylalanine. The earlier analysis of some 550 of the donors excluded any sequence lacking an unambiguous match to a single V gene segment. In an earlier analysis of 587 of the donors, a V segment was called functional when productive rearrangements were above 56.7%, and segregating when the standard deviation between donors exceeded 5%. A statistical classification framework was built to diagnose cytomegalovirus status from the catalog of TCR beta chain sequences. In a later analysis, V and J genes were assigned by comparing TCR nucleotide sequences against IMGT/GENE-DB human TR gene sequences. In a later analysis, CDR3 sequences and most-parsimonious VDJ recombination scenarios were assigned using the TCRdist pipeline. In a later analysis, each TCR beta chain was defined by its CDR3 amino acid sequence together with its V-gene family, and reads without a unique V-gene family were excluded. To address suspected cross-contamination and a sequencing artifact, a later analysis removed approximately 600 highly shared, low-generation-probability nucleotide sequences. In a later analysis, a clonal expansion index was calculated for each public chain from normalized within-repertoire ranks of inferred template counts. A later analysis computed generation probabilities with a VDJ recombination model fitted to out-of-frame rearrangements, and checked the results against IGoR. In a later analysis, TCR-TCR, TCR-HLA and TCR-CMV co-occurrence was scored with hypergeometric tests, and a repertoire-size bias correction was applied to TCR pairs. False discovery rates were estimated in a later analysis by permuting HLA or CMV assignments 20 times. In a later analysis, co-occurring TCRs were grouped using DBSCAN, with TCRdist sequence similarity added in when clustering inside HLA-allele-positive subsets. Repertoires with fewer than 30,000 or more than 120,000 public chains were left out of co-occurrence clustering, as were a handful of repertoires with anomalous nucleotide sharing. Sourced from immuneACCESS, this table was stored by TCRdb with only in-frame sequences that have V and J called. A share of the clones is absent; for the studies checked, an unresolved V gene accounts for under half, and the remainder has no known explanation. The V and J calls and the clone size are those of that table, but D and trimming were determined from the DNA. In all, the sample holds over 70,000 clones, and around two thirds of those were seen once. The ten largest account for more than 9.5% of the sample.

For this clone: Its antigen is not yet known. No much larger clone is present one base from it, and per-base qualities are unavailable.

The study at large found these results: Broadly in line with IMGT annotations, most TCR beta V segments showed up in productive rearrangements about 87% or about 30% of the time in an earlier analysis of 587 of the donors. In a later analysis, HLA-associated TCR beta chains were found to be more clonally expanded and to have lower generation probabilities than equally common non-associated chains. Specific HLA alleles were associated with some 15,000 TCR beta sequences at a false discovery rate of 0.05 in a later analysis. The 87-base-pair reads could not distinguish some IMGT-functional V segments, including TRBV6-2 and TRBV6-3, so those segments were excluded. A total of about 180 TCR beta chains were listed by the study as associated with cytomegalovirus. Because counts were too low, seventeen rarely observed V segments, including chromosome 9 orphons, were excluded from the earlier analysis of some 590 of the donors. An association between a missense DCLRE1C variant and V-gene and J-gene trimming of TCR beta chains was found in a later genetic analysis and replicated in an independent cohort. The only immune exposure information available for the cohort was CMV serostatus. In both the original and validation cohorts, the classifier was reported to diagnose cytomegalovirus status with high specificity and sensitivity. Compared with the roughly 700-donor mean, donors in an Asian-associated ancestry cluster had fewer N-insertions in productive TCRs, according to a later genetic analysis. Linkage disequilibrium might explain the correlated functional status among segregating V segments, but an unknown experimental factor could not be excluded. A cluster of highly shared sequence variants was judged likely to be a technical artifact of the sequencing pipeline. Because HLA typing was unavailable for some donors at each locus, only the typed subset was used in association tests. The presence/absence analyses assumed that sequencing depth was roughly uniform across donors, and that assumption may not be true. According to a later analysis, parvovirus B19, influenza, CMV and Epstein-Barr virus appeared linked to several top co-occurrence clusters. According to the authors, the approach could potentially be generalized to other disease states and immunological phenotypes. According to a later analysis, most CMV-associated TCR beta chains appeared to be HLA-restricted, and the HLA associations seemed to be driven largely by CMV exposure. Strong co-occurrence of HLA alleles, especially DR and DQ, made assigning TCR associations to individual alleles difficult. This cohort had only TCR beta chains sequenced, and the lack of alpha or paired-chain data limited which features could be detected. In vitro tests confirmed that three of the cytomegalovirus-associated TCR beta chains recognize cytomegalovirus antigens. A further reported finding was that TCR beta sequences accurately predicted the HLA-A and HLA-B alleles for most subjects in the first cohort. In a later analysis, the rate of TCR association differed among HLA loci, with DRB1 alleles having the most associated TCRs and HLA-C alleles having the fewest. Most TCR sequences were observed very rarely across donors, whereas some public TCRs were present in many individuals.

In total, 600 or so healthy bone marrow donors made up the cohort. At the time of sampling, every cohort member was nominally healthy, though immune exposures that went unrecorded were likely present. CMV serostatus was positive for 289 and negative for about 55% of the 666 cohort members, and was not recorded for this donor. A peripheral blood sample was collected from each donor, and TCR beta sequencing was performed on peripheral blood mononuclear cells. The Qiagen DNeasy Blood Extraction Kit was used to extract genomic DNA from the blood cell samples. Taken from cysteine to phenylalanine, the CDR3 has 17 residues. Only CDR3 DNA remains: 51 bases, in frame from the first base. Looking up the germline V gene (reference sequence) yields CDR1 LNHNV and CDR2 YYDKDF. V and J are trimmed by 1 base and 1 base, and the gene matches miss 7 bases of the junction.

The chain is assembled from TRBV15 and TRBJ1-1; 9 nucleotides in the junction match TRBD1. Sequenced: PBMCs. The sequence was obtained from a human donor in good health. CDR3 loop: CATSRGGQGYKNTEAFF. The DNA is as follows: TGTGCCACCAGCAGAGGGGGACAGGGCTACAAGAACACTGAAGCTTTCTTT.